What follows is one TCR beta chain and its context. Assay: immunoSEQ multiplex PCR; the TCRdb copy retains only in-frame clones and omits some. The table includes about 50,000 clones, around 80% detected once. The data belong to a study of blood T cell repertoires in COVID-19. Overall study context: In each case, the material was cDNA or gDNA derived from T cells, B-cell-depleted T cells, or PBMCs.

The V gene's germline CDR1 is SGHNT and CDR2 YENEEA. Trimming at V came to 0 bases and at J to 0 bases, leaving 4 bases not matched to a gene. This CDR3 is built from 17 residues. The rearrangement uses TRBV11-3 and TRBJ2-1; TRBD2 agrees at 8 bases. This sequence was found in an elderly woman with acute or convalescent COVID-19. The sample taken for sequencing was peripheral blood. CDR3 in amino acids: CASSLDGGASSYNEQFF. Written as DNA, the CDR3 is TGTGCCAGCAGCTTAGACGGGGGGGCGAGCTCCTACAATGAGCAGTTCTTC.